The text below deals with one T cell receptor beta chain. These data are taken from a study of cytomegalovirus exposure and HLA in healthy donors. This CDR3 has 15 amino acids. The PCR had 60 Vbeta and 13 Jbeta primers. The protocol was immunoSEQ multiplex PCR, while the TCRdb copy is restricted to in-frame clones and leaves out a portion. The sample has around 170,000 clones, about three quarters seen once. The sequencing sample was made of PBMCs. The origin of this receptor is a man aged 18 to 30 in good health and CMV-seronegative. The chain combines TRBV21-1 with TRBJ1-5; TRBD1 is the table's D call and was not checked against the DNA. TRBV21-1 is given as a pseudogene. CDR3 in amino acids: CASSTGQGEGQPQHF. In DNA, the CDR3 is TGTGCCAGCAGCACGGGACAGGGGGAGGGTCAGCCCCAGCATTTT.